Following are 3 T cell receptor beta chains from one sample sequenced in a study of technical replicates of blood from a handful of donors. The repertoire was sequenced with immunoSEQ multiplex PCR; TCRdb's copy has only in-frame clones and lacks some. The profile shows tens of thousands of clones, about 91% of them singletons. The sequenced sample consisted of T cells isolated from PBMCs. Every receptor here comes from a human donor in good health.

The rearrangement uses TRBV2 and TRBJ1-2, with D hard to call. Per germline, CDR1 SNHLY and CDR2 FYNNEI. V lost 10 bases and J 7 bases, leaving 19 bases between the germline ends. The CDR3 covers 13 residues. The CDR3 is CAIPPYSDAGYTF. CDR3 bases: TGTGCCATTCCACCTTACAGTGACGCTGGCTACACCTTC.

The chain uses TRBV19 and TRBJ1-2; 9 bases map to TRBD1. This CDR3 region has 14 residues. The V and J ends lost 7 bases and 6 bases, in that order; junction bases with no gene match: 9. From germline, CDR1 is LNHDA and CDR2 SQIVND (reference sequence). The CDR3 region has the DNA TGTGCCAGTACCCCAATGGGACAGGGAAATGGCTACACCTTC. Translating it yields CASTPMGQGNGYTF. The entire variable domain, with the rest obtained from reference TRBV19 and TRBJ1-2, is as follows: DGGITQSPKYLFRKEGQNVTLSCEQNLNHDAMYWYRQDPGQGLRLIYYSQIVNDFQKGDIAEGYSVSREKKESFPLTVTSAQKNPTAFYLCASTPMGQGNGYTFGSGTRLTVV.

This chain joins TRBV18 and TRBJ2-5; TRBD2 is a possible D gene (6 bases). Trimming removed 2 bases at V and 2 bases at J, with 15 bases between. The CDR3 has 16 residues. From germline, CDR1 is KGHSH and CDR2 LQKENI. Here the CDR3 DNA reads TGTGCCAGCTCACCAACCCAGGGAGGATCGCAAGAGACCCAGTACTTC. Its protein product is CASSPTQGGSQETQYF.